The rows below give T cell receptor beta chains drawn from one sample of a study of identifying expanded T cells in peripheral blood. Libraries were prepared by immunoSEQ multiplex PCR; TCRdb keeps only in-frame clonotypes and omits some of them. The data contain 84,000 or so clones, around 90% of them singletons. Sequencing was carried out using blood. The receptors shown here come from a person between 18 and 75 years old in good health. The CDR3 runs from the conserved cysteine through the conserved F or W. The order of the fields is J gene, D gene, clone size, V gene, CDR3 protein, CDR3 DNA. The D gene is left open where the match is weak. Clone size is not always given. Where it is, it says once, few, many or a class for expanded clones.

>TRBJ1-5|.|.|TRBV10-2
CASSESIGGPQHF
TGCGCCAGCAGTGAGTCGATTGGGGGGCCCCAGCATTTT
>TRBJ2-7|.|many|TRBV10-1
CASSDGGYEQYF
TGCGCCAGCAGTGATGGGGGCTACGAGCAGTACTTC
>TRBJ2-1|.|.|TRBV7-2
CASSLPGGRVYNEQFF
TGTGCCAGCAGCCTCCCAGGGGGGAGAGTCTACAATGAGCAGTTCTTC
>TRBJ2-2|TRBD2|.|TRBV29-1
CSVEGRVGELFF
TGCAGCGTTGAGGGGAGGGTCGGGGAGCTGTTTTTT
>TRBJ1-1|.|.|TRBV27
CASRKTGRNTEAFF
TGTGCCAGCAGAAAGACAGGTCGGAACACTGAAGCTTTCTTT
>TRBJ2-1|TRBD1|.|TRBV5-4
CASSLGTGENEQFF
TGTGCCAGCAGCTTGGGGACAGGGGAGAATGAGCAGTTCTTC
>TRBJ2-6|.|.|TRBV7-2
CATTTTPFASGANVLTF
TGTGCCACTACGACAACCCCATTCGCCTCTGGGGCCAACGTCCTGACTTTC
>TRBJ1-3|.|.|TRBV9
CASSEGQPRNTIYF
TGTGCCAGCAGCGAAGGACAGCCTCGAAACACCATATATTTT
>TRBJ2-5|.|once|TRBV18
CASSPPVQIQETQYF
TGTGCCAGCTCACCACCAGTACAAATCCAAGAGACCCAGTACTTC
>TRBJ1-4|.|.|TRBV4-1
CASRDLGTAAEKLFF
TGCGCCAGCAGAGACTTGGGGACCGCCGCGGAAAAACTGTTTTTT
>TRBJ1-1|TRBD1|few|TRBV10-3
CAISVDRVTEAFF
TGTGCCATCAGTGTGGACAGGGTTACTGAAGCTTTCTTT
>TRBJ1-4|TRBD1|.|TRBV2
CASGNTGGTNEKLFF
TGTGCCAGCGGTAATACAGGGGGGACTAATGAAAAACTGTTTTTT
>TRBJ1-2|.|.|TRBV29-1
CSVSRGEGSYGYTF
TGCAGCGTTTCCCGGGGGGAAGGGAGCTATGGCTACACCTTC
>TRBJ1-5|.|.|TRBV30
CAWSVGYQPQHF
TGTGCCTGGAGTGTGGGGTATCAGCCCCAGCATTTT
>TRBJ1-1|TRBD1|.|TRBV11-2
CASSLDRGRGGTEAFF
TGTGCCAGCAGCTTAGATCGTGGCAGGGGGGGAACTGAAGCTTTCTTT
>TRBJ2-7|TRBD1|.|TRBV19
CASSIVLDRTSSYEQYF
TGTGCCAGTAGTATAGTATTGGACAGGACTTCTTCCTACGAGCAGTACTTC
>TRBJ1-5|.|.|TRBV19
CASSLPTGGISNQPQHF
TGTGCCAGTAGCCTCCCTACAGGAGGGATAAGCAATCAGCCCCAGCATTTT
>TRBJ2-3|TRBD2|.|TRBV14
CASSQGLAGGRTQYF
TGTGCCAGCAGCCAAGGACTAGCGGGGGGGCGTACGCAGTATTTT
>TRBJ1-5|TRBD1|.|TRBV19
CASSIGGTVNQPQHF
TGTGCCAGTAGTATAGGGGGGACAGTCAATCAGCCCCAGCATTTT
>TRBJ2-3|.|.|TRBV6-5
CASSSPDTQYF
TGTGCCAGCAGTTCCCCAGATACGCAGTATTTT
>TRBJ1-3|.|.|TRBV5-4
CASSLSAGRGNTIYF
TGTGCCAGCAGCTTGTCCGCGGGAAGGGGAAACACCATATATTTT
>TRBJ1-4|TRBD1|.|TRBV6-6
CASMGTGGSVEKLFF
TGTGCCAGCATGGGAACAGGGGGCAGTGTTGAAAAACTGTTTTTT
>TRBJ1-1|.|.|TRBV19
CASNIGGGRGPSGEAFF
TGTGCCAGTAACATAGGCGGAGGCAGAGGACCTTCGGGTGAAGCTTTCTTT
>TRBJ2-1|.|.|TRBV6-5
CASSYGRGYNEQFF
TGTGCCAGCAGTTACGGTCGCGGCTACAATGAGCAGTTCTTC
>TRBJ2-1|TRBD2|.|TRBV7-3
CASSKGTSGNEQFF
TGTGCCAGCAGCAAAGGGACTAGCGGCAATGAGCAGTTCTTC
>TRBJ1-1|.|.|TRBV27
CASSWNRNTEAFF
TGTGCCAGCAGTTGGAACAGAAACACTGAAGCTTTCTTT
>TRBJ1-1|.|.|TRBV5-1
CASSLAGSTEAFF
TGCGCCAGCAGCTTGGCGGGGAGTACTGAAGCTTTCTTT
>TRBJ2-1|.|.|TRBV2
CASNPSYNEQFF
TGTGCCAGCAACCCTTCCTACAATGAGCAGTTCTTC
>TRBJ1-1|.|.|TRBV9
CASSEGLAQDPLNTEAFF
TGTGCCAGCAGCGAAGGGCTCGCGCAGGACCCTCTGAACACTGAAGCTTTCTTT
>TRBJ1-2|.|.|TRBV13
CASSSRGTTQTYGYTF
TGTGCCAGCAGCTCGAGGGGGACAACCCAGACATATGGCTACACCTTC
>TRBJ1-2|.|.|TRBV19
CASSISAGNYGYTF
TGTGCCAGTAGTATATCAGCGGGGAACTATGGCTACACCTTC
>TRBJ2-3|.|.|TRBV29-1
CSVEIFRVRTDTQYF
TGCAGCGTTGAAATCTTTAGGGTTCGCACAGATACGCAGTATTTT
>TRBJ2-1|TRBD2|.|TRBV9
CASSPRLLAGTNEQFF
TGTGCCAGCAGCCCCCGGCTCCTAGCGGGAACGAATGAGCAGTTCTTC
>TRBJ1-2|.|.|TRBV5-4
CASSLPLRDYGYTF
TGTGCCAGCAGCCTGCCCCTTAGAGACTATGGCTACACCTTC
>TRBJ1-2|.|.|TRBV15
CATSRDSDRVYGYTF
TGTGCCACCAGCAGAGATTCTGACCGCGTCTATGGCTACACCTTC
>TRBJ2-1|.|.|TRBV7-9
CASSLRPGAVMNEQFF
TGTGCCAGCAGCTTGAGACCGGGGGCAGTGATGAATGAGCAGTTCTTC
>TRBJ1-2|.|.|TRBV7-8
CASSWNSYYGYTF
TGTGCCAGCAGCTGGAACAGCTACTATGGCTACACCTTC
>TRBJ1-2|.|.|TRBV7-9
CASSLGREDGYTF
TGTGCCAGCAGCTTAGGCAGGGAGGATGGCTACACCTTC
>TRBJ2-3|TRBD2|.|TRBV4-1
CASSLLAGGSTDTQYF
TGCGCCAGCAGCCTATTAGCGGGGGGGAGTACAGATACGCAGTATTTT
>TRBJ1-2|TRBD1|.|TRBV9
CASSPPPGGYGYTF
TGTGCCAGCAGCCCTCCACCAGGGGGCTATGGCTACACCTTC
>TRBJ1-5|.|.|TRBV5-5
CASSLDGRAAQPQHF
TGTGCCAGCAGCTTAGATGGCAGGGCGGCTCAGCCCCAGCATTTT
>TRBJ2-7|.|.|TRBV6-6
CASSAYVQGSGEQYF
TGTGCCAGCAGTGCATACGTACAGGGATCTGGGGAGCAGTACTTC
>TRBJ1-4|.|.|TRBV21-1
CASSKGRDSSSTNEKLFF
TGTGCCAGCAGCAAAGGTCGGGACAGCTCTTCAACTAATGAAAAACTGTTTTTT
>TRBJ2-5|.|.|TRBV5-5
CASSNSLVMRETQYF
TGTGCCAGCAGCAACTCACTTGTCATGCGGGAAACCCAGTACTTC
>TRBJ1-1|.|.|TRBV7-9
CASSLTANTEAFF
TGTGCCAGCAGCTTGACAGCGAACACTGAAGCTTTCTTT
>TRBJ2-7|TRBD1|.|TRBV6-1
CASSEQEPTGPYEQYF
TGTGCCAGCAGCGAACAGGAACCGACAGGGCCCTACGAGCAGTACTTC
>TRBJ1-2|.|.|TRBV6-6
CASRPQVPASYGYTF
TGTGCCAGCAGGCCACAGGTACCGGCTTCATATGGCTACACCTTC
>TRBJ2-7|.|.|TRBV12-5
CASGLGYEQYF
TGTGCTAGTGGCCTAGGATACGAGCAGTACTTC
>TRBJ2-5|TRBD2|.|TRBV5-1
CASKGSGRAEETQYF
TGCGCCAGCAAGGGTAGCGGGAGGGCCGAGGAGACCCAGTACTTC
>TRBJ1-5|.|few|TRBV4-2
CASSPRGNGNQPQHF
TGTGCCAGCAGCCCCCGCGGTAACGGGAATCAGCCCCAGCATTTT
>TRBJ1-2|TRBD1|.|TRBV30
CAWVGQGAANYGYTF
TGTGCCTGGGTCGGACAGGGAGCAGCTAACTATGGCTACACCTTC
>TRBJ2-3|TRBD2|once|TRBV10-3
CAIRASGGLDTQYF
TGTGCCATCAGAGCTAGCGGGGGACTAGATACGCAGTATTTT